The entry below gives a single T cell receptor beta chain sequence along with its context. The CDR3 sequence is 13 residues long. The ends were cut back, 10 bases at V and 1 base at J, with 13 bases in the middle. Germline V gene lookup returns CDR1 LNHDA and CDR2 SQIVND (reference sequence). Only in-frame clones appear in the TCRdb table, and some are missing; sequencing was by immunoSEQ multiplex PCR. The table records tens of thousands of clones, approximately 90% of them present only once. This sample is part of a study of control samples from healthy donors and cancer patients. The chain uses TRBV19 and TRBJ1-1; D possibly corresponds to TRBD1 (5 bases). The sequenced material came from blood. This sequence originates from a woman in her seventies in good health. CDR3 amino acids: CATQAGTNTEAFF. The CDR3 nucleotides read TGTGCCACTCAAGCCGGGACGAACACTGAAGCTTTCTTT.